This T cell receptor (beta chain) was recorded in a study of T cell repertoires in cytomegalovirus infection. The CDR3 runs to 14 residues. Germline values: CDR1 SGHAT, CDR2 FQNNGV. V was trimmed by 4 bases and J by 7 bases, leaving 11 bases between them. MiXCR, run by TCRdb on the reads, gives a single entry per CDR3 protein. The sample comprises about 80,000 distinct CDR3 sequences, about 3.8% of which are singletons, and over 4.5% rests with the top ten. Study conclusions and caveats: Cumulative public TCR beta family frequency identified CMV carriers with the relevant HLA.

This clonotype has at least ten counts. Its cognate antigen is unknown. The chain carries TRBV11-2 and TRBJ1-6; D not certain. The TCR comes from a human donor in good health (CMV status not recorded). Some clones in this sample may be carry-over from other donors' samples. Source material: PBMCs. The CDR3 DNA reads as TGTGCCAGCAGCTCAACCGCACGGAATTCACCCCTCCACTTT. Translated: CASSSTARNSPLHF.